This TCR beta chain was identified during a study of blood T cell repertoires in COVID-19. The J segment lost 4 bases and the V segment lost 0 bases, leaving 5 bases of the junction unmatched. Germline-derived CDR1 and CDR2 are ENHRY and SYGVKD. This CDR3 is built from 15 residues. Generated by immunoSEQ multiplex PCR, the TCRdb table keeps only in-frame clones and is missing some. The sample lists 200,000 to 250,000 clones; around nine tenths were seen once. The rearrangement links TRBV10-3 to TRBJ1-2; 7 positions agree with TRBD1. The material sequenced was peripheral blood. The TCR originated in a man in his thirties or forties with COVID-19, enrolled during active disease. DNA of the CDR3: TGTGCCATCAGTGAGTCGAGGGGGCTCAGCTATGGCTACACCTTC. Translating gives CAISESRGLSYGYTF.